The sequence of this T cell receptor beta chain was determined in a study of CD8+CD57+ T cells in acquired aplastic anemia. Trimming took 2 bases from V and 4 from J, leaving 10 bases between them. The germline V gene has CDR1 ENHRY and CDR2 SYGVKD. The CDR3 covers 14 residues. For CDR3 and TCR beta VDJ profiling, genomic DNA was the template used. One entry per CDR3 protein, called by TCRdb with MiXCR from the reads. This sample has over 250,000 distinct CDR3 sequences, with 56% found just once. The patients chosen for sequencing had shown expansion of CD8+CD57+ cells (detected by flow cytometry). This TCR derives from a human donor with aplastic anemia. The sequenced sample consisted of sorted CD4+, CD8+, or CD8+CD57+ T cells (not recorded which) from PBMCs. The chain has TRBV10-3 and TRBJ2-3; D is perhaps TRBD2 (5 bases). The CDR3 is CAISETSGSDTQYF. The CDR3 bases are TGTGCCATCAGTGAGACTTCGGGGTCAGATACGCAGTATTTT.